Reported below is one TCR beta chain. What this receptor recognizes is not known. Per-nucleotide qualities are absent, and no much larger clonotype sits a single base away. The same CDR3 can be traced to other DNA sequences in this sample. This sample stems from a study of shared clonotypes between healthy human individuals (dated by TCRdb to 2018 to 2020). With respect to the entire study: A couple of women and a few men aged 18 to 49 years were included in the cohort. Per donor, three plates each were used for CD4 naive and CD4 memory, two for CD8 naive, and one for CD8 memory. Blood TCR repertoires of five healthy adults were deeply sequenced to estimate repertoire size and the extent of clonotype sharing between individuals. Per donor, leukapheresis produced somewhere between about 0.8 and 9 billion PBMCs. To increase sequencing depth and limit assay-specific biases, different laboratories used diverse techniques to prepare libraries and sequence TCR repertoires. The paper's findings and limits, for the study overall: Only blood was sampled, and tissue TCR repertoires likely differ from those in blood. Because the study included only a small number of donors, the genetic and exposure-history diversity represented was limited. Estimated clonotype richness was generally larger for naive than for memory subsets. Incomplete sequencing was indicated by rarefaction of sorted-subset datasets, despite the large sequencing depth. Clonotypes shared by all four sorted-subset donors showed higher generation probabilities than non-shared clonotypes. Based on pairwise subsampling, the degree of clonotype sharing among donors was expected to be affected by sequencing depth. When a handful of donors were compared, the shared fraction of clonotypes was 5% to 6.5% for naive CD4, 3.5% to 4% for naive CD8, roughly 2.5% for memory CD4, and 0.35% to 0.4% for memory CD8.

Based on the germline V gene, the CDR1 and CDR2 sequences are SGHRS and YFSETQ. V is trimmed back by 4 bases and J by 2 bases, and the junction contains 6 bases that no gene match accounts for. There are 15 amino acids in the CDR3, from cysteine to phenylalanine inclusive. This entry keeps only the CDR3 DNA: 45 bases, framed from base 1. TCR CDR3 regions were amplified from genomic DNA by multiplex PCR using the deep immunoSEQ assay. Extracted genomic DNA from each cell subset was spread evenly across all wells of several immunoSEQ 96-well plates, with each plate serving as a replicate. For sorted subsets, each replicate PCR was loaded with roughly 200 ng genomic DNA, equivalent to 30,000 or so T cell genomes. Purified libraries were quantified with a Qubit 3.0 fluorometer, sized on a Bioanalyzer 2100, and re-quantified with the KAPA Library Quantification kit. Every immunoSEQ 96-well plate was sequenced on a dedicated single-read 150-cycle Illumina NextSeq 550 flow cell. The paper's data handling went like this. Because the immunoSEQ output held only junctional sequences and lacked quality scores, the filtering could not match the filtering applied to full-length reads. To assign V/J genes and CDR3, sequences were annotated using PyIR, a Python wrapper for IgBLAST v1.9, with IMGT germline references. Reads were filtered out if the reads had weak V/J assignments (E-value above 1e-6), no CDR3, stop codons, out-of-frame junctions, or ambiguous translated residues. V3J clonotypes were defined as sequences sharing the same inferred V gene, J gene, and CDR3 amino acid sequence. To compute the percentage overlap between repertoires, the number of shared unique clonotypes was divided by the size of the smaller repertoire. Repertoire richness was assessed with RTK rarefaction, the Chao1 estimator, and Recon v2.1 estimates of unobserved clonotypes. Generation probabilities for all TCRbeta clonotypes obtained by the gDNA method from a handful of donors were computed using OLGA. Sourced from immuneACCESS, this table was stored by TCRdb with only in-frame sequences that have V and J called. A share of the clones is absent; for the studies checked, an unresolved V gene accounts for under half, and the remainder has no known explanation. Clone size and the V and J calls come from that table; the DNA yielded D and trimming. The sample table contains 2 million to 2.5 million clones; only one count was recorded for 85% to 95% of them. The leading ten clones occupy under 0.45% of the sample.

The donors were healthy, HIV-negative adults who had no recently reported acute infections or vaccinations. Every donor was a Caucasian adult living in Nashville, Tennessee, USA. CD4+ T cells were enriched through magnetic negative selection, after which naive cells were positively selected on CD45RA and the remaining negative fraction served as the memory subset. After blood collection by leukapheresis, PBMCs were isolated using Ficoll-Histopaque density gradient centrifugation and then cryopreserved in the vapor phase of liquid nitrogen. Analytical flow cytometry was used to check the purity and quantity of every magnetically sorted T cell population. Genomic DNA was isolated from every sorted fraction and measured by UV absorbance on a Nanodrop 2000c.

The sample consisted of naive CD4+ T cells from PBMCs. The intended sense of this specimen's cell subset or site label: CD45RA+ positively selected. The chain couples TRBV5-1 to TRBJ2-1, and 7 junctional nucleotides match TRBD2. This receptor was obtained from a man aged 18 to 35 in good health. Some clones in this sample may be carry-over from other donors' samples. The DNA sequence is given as TGCGCCAGCAGCCCACCCGCGGGAGCCTACAATGAGCAGTTCTTC. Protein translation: CASSPPAGAYNEQFF.